The source of this T cell receptor (beta chain) is a study of T-cell memory formation after mild COVID-19. The wider study: TCR clustering was largely donor specific. Study-wide results and caveats: A subset of responding clones appeared in pre-infection memory, suggesting cross-reactive memory joined.

With respect to this clonotype: What it recognizes is unknown.

It was 5'RACE with constant-segment primers that produced the TCR alpha and TCR beta cDNA libraries, which carried sample barcodes and UMIs. TCRdb recomputed calls from the 5' RACE reads with MiXCR, one row per CDR3 protein. Here the sample spans about 250,000 distinct CDR3 sequences, over 15% being singletons. The length of the CDR3 is 14 residues. Germline assignment: CDR1 SGHRS and CDR2 YFSETQ. The trim removed 3 bases at V and 5 bases at J, leaving 5 bases unmatched. The sequenced material came from PBMCs or a T cell subset sorted from them (not recorded which). The source is a man in his late teens or twenties who had mild COVID-19 (a few samples of this study predate the infection). Cell type and time point are not known. The J gene is TRBJ2-3, the V gene TRBV5-1, with 8 bases that match TRBD1. In DNA, the CDR3 is TGCGCCAGCAGCTCGGACAGGGTCGAAGATACGCAGTATTTT. Amino acid sequence: CASSSDRVEDTQYF.